The present TCR beta chain was sequenced within a study of OX40 agonist ivuxolimab in advanced cancers. Worth noting for this clone: What it binds is not known.

The table came from immunoSEQ multiplex PCR; TCRdb's copy has only in-frame clones and leaves some out. Here the sample spans about 70,000 clones, around 90% being singletons. Broader study findings: At doses 0.1 to 3.0 mg/kg, CD4+ and CD8+ clones expanded.

Trimming shortened V by 3 bases and J by 2 bases, and 13 bases separated the two germline ends. Germline V lookup: CDR1 WSHSY, CDR2 SAAADI. The CDR3 is made up of 15 amino acids. The sequenced sample was CD4+ or CD8+ T cells sorted from blood, obtained in a trial of the OX40 agonist ivuxolimab. This rearrangement joins TRBV10-2 to TRBJ2-5; the D is unclear. This sequence was found in an adult with an advanced solid tumor such as melanoma, head and neck, liver or kidney cancer. CDR3 DNA sequence: TGCGCCAGCAGTGAATCTAGGACGGAGCAAGAGACCCAGTACTTC. The encoded protein is CASSESRTEQETQYF.